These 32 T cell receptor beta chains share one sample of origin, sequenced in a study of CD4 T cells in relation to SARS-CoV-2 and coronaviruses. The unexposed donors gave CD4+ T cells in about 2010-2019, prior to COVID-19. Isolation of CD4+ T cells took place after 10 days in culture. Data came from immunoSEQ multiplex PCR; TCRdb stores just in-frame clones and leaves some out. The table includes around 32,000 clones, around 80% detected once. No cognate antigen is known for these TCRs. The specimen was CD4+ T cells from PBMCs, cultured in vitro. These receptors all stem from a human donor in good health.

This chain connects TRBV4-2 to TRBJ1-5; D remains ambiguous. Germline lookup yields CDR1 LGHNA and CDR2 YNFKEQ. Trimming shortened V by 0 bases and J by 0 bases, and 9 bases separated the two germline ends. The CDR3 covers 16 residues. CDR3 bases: TGTGCCAGCAGCCAAGATCAGAGTTATAGCAATCAGCCCCAGCATTTT. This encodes CASSQDQSYSNQPQHF.

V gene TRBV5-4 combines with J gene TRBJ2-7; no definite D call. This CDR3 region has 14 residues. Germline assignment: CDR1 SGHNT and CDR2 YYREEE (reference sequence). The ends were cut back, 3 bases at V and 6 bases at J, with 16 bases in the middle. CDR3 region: CASSSPGRPLEQYF. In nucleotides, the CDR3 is TGTGCCAGCAGCTCCCCGGGCCGGCCTCTCGAGCAGTACTTC.

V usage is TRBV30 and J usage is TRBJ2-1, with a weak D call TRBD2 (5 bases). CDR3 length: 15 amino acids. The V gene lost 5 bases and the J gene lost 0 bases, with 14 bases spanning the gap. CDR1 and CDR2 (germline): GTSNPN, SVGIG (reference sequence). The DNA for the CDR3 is TGTGCCTGGGACATACTAGGAGGCTCCTACAATGAGCAGTTCTTC. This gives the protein CAWDILGGSYNEQFF.

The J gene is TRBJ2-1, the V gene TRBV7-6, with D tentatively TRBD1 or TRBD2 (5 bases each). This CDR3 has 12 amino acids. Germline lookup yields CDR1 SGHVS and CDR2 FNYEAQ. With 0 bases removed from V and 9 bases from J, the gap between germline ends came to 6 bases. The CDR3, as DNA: TGTGCCAGCAGCTTAGCGGGACGTGAGCAGTTCTTC. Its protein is CASSLAGREQFF.

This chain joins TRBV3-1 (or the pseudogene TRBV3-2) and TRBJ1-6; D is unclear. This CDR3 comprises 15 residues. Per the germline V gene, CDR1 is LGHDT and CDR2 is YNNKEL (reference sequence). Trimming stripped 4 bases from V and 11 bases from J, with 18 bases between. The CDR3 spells CASSPLLSTGAPLHF. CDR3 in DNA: TGTGCCAGCAGCCCCCTCCTGAGCACTGGGGCACCCCTCCACTTT.

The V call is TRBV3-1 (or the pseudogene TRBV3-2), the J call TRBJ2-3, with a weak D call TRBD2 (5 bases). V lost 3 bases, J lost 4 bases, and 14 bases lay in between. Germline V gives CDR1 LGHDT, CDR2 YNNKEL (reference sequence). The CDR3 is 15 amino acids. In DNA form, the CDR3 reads TGTGCCAGCAGCCAGGCGAAACTAGGCCCAGATACGCAGTATTTT. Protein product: CASSQAKLGPDTQYF.

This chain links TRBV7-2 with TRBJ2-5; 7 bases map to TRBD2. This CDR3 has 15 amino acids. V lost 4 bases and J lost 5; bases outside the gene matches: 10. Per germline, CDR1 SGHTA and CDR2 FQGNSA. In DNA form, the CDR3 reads TGTGCCAGCAGCTCCCAAGCTAGCGGTTGGGAGACCCAGTACTTC. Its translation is CASSSQASGWETQYF. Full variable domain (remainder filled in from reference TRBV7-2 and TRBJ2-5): GAGVSQSPSNKVTEKGKDVELRCDPISGHTALYWYRQSLGQGLEFLIYFQGNSAPDKSGLPSDRFSAERTGGSVSTLTIQRTQQEDSAVYLCASSSQASGWETQYFGPGTRLLVL.

In DNA form, the CDR3 reads TGCGCCAGCAGCCGCCCGGGGATAGCGGAATACAATGAGCAGTTCTTC. This codes for CASSRPGIAEYNEQFF. The chain has TRBV4-1 and TRBJ2-1; D may be TRBD2 (6 bases). Trimming took off 4 bases at V and 4 bases at J, with 17 bases between the two ends. The CDR3 length is 16 residues. Germline V lookup: CDR1 MGHRA, CDR2 YSYEKL.

The CDR3 region has the DNA TGTGCCAGCAGCTCGGGAGCGGGGAAGACCACCGGGGAGCTGTTTTTT. Translating it yields CASSSGAGKTTGELFF. The rearrangement joins TRBV7-2 to TRBJ2-2; 7 nucleotides line up with TRBD2. The CDR3 sequence is 16 residues long. The V and J ends lost 4 bases and 4 bases, in that order; junction bases with no gene match: 9. Germline V gene lookup returns CDR1 SGHTA and CDR2 FQGNSA.

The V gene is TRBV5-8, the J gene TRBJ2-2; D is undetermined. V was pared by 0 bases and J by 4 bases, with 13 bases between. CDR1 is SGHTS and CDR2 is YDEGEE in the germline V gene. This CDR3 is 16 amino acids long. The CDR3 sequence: CASSLGEQVLTGELFF. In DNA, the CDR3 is TGTGCCAGCAGCTTGGGCGAACAAGTCCTCACCGGGGAGCTGTTTTTT.

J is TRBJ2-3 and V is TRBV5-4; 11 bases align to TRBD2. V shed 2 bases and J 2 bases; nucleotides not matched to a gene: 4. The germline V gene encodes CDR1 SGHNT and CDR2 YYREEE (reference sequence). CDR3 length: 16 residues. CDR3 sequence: CASSLRLAGTTDTQYF. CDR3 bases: TGTGCCAGCAGCTTACGACTAGCGGGGACCACAGATACGCAGTATTTT.

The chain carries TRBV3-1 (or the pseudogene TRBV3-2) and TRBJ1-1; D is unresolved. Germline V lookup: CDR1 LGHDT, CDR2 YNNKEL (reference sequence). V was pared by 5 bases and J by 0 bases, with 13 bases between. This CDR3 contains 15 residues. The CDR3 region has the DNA TGTGCCAGCAGCGGGTCGCGGAGCATGAACACTGAAGCTTTCTTT. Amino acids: CASSGSRSMNTEAFF.

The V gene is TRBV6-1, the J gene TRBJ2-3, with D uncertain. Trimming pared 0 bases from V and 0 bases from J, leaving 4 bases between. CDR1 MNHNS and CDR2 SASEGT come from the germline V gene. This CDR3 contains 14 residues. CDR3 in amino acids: CASSEAISTDTQYF. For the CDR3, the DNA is TGTGCCAGCAGTGAAGCTATAAGCACAGATACGCAGTATTTT.

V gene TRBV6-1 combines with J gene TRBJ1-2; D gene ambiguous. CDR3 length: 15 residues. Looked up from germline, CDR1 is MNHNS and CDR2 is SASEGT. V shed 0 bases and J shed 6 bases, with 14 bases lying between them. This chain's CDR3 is CASSEAALDHNGYTF. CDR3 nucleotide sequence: TGTGCCAGCAGTGAAGCGGCGCTGGACCACAATGGCTACACCTTC.

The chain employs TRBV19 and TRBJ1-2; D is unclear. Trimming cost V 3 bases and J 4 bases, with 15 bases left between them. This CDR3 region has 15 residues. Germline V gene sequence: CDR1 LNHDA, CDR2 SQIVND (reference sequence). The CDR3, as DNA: TGTGCCAGTAGTATTGGAACTTCGATTCTCTATGGCTACACCTTC. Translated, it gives CASSIGTSILYGYTF.

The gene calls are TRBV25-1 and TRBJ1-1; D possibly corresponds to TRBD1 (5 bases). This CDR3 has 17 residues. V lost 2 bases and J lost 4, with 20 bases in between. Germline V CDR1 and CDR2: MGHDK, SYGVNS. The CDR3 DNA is TGTGCCAGCAGTGAACTCCTGACAGTATTAAGTGTCACTGAAGCTTTCTTT. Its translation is CASSELLTVLSVTEAFF.

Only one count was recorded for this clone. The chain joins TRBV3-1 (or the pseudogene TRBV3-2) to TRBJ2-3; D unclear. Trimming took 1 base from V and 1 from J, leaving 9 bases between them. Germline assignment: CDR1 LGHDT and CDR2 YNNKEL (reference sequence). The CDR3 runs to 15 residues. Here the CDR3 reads CASSQVSGRTDTQYF. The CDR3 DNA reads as TGTGCCAGCAGCCAAGTGTCGGGCCGCACAGATACGCAGTATTTT.

DNA of the CDR3: TGTGCCAGTAAGGGGACAGGGGAAGGCTACGAGCAGTACTTC. Protein product: CASKGTGEGYEQYF. The chain uses TRBV19 and TRBJ2-7; 10 bases match TRBD1. Looked up from germline, CDR1 is LNHDA and CDR2 is SQIVND (reference sequence). The CDR3 is 14 amino acids. J was trimmed by 3 bases and V by 7 bases; bases with no gene match: 6.

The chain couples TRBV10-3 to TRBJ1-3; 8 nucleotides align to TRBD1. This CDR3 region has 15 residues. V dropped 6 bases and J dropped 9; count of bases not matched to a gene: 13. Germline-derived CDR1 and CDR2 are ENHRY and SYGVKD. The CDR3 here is CAIRLGTGTLSTIYF. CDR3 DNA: TGTGCCATCAGGCTGGGGACAGGCACTCTGAGCACCATATATTTT.

CDR3 sequence reads: CASRQSYEQYF. DNA of the CDR3: TGTGCCAGCAGACAGAGCTACGAGCAGTACTTC. The rearrangement uses TRBV6-6 and TRBJ2-7; D unresolved. The germline gives CDR1 MNHNY, CDR2 SVGAGI (reference sequence). The CDR3 consists of 11 residues. Deletions cut 6 bases from V and 3 bases from J, with 6 bases between.

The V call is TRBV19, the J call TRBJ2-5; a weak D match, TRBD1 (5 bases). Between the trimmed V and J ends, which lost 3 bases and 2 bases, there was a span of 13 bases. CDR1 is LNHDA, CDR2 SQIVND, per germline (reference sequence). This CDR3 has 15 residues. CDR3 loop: CASSIGPGRQETQYF. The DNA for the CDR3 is TGTGCCAGTAGTATTGGTCCAGGGCGTCAAGAGACCCAGTACTTC.

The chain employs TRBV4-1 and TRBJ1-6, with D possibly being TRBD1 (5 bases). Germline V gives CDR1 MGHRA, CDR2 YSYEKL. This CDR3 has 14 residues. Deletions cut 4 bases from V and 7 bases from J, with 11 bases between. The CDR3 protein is CASSRPGPNSPLHF. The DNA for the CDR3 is TGCGCCAGCAGCCGACCGGGACCCAATTCACCCCTCCACTTT.

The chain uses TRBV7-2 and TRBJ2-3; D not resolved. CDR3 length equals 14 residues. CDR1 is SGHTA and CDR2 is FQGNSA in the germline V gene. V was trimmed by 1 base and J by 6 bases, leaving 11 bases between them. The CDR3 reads CASSLEQTWDTQYF. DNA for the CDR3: TGTGCCAGCAGCTTAGAACAGACTTGGGATACGCAGTATTTT.

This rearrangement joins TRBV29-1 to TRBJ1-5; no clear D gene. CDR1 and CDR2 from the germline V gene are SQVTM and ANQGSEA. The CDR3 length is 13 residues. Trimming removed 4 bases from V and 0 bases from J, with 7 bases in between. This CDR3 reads CSVAENSNQPQHF. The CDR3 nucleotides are TGCAGCGTTGCGGAAAATAGCAATCAGCCCCAGCATTTT.

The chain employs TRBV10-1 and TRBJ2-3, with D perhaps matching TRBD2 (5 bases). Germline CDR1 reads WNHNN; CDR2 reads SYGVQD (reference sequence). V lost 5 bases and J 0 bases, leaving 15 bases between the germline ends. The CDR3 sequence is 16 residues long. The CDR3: CASSYPGLHSTDTQYF. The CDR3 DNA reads TGCGCCAGCAGTTACCCTGGACTTCACAGCACAGATACGCAGTATTTT.

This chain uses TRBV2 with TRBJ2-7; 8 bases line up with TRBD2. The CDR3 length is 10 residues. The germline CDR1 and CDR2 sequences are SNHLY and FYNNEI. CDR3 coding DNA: TGTGCCAGCAGTGACGGGGGGGGGTTAGTC. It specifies CASSDGGGLV.

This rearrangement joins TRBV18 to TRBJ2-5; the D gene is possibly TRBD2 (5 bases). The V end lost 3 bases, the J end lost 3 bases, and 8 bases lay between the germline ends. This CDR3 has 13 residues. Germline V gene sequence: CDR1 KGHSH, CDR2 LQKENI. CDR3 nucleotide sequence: TGTGCCAGCTCACCGGCGGGTAAAGAGACCCAGTACTTC. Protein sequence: CASSPAGKETQYF.

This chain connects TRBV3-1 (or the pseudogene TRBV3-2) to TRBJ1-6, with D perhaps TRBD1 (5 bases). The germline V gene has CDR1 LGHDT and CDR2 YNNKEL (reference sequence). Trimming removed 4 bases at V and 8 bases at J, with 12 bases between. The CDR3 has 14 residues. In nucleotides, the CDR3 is TGTGCCAGCAGCCCCACATCCAGGGATTCACCCCTCCACTTT. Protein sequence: CASSPTSRDSPLHF.

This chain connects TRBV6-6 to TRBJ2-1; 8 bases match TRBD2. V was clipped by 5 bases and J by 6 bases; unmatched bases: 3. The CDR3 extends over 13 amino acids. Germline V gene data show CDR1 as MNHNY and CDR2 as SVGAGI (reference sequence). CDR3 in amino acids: CASSTLAVNEQFF. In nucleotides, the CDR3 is TGTGCCAGCAGTACACTAGCGGTCAATGAGCAGTTCTTC.

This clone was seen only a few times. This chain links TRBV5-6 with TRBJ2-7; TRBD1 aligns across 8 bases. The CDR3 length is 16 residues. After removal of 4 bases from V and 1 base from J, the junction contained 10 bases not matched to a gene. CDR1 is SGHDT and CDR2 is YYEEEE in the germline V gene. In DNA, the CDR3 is TGTGCCAGCAGCCCCAGATACAGGGGGGCGTCCTACGAGCAGTACTTC. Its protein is CASSPRYRGASYEQYF.

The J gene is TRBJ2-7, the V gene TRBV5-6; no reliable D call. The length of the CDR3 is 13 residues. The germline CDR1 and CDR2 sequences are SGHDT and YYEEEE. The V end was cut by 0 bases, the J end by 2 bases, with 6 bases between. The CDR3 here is CASSLGRPYEQYF. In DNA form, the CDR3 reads TGTGCCAGCAGCTTGGGGCGACCCTACGAGCAGTACTTC.

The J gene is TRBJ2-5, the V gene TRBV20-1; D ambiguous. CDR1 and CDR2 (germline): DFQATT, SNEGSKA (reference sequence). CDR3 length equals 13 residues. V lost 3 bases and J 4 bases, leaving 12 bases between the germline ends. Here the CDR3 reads CSASPPSPETQYF. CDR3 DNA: TGCAGTGCTAGTCCTCCCAGCCCAGAGACCCAGTACTTC.